The 23 T cell receptor beta chains listed next were all sequenced from one sample in a study of Graves' ophthalmopathy and Graves' hyperthyroidism. The authors amplified TCR beta CDR3 regions, and they did so from RNA transcripts for repertoire sequencing. The first-round RT-PCR employed HTBI primers together with the Qiagen OneStep RT-PCR kit. A multiplex PCR was then performed as the second round. TCRdb re-called the multiplex PCR reads through MiXCR, storing one row per CDR3 protein. The profile covers 620,000 or so distinct CDR3 sequences, with 20% to 25% appearing a single time and approximately 7% taken by the ten largest. Material: peripheral blood. The receptors shown here come from a young woman with stable Graves' hyperthyroidism. Some clones in this sample may be carry-over from other donors' samples.

This clonotype came up many times. This sequence joins TRBV12-3 or TRBV12-4 and TRBJ2-7, with D uncertain. The CDR3 is 14 amino acids. With 1 base removed from V and 0 bases from J, the gap between germline ends came to 7 bases. The CDR3 sequence: CASSLGRHSYEQYF. The CDR3, as DNA: TGTGCCAGCAGTTTAGGACGGCACTCCTACGAGCAGTACTTC.

This clonotype was found many times. The chain carries TRBV4-1 and TRBJ1-5; D gene ambiguous. The V end was cut by 1 base, the J end by 4 bases, with 8 bases between. The CDR3 length is 14 residues. Per the germline V gene, CDR1 is MGHRA and CDR2 is YSYEKL. CDR3 sequence (DNA): TGCGCCAGCAGCCAAGTCGTGGGTAATCAGCCCCAGCATTTT. As protein: CASSQVVGNQPQHF.

This clonotype occurred a few times. V gene TRBV19 combines with J gene TRBJ1-1; D gene ambiguous. Trimming took 1 base from V and 0 from J, leaving 9 bases between them. This CDR3 has 15 amino acids. CDR1 is LNHDA, CDR2 SQIVND, per germline (reference sequence). The CDR3 sequence is CASSIGAALNTEAFF. The CDR3 DNA is TGTGCCAGTAGTATAGGGGCAGCACTGAACACTGAAGCTTTCTTT.

This clonotype occurred many times. This chain joins TRBV12-3 or TRBV12-4 and TRBJ1-6, with D possibly TRBD1 on 6 matching bases. Trimming left V 11 bases short and J 11 bases short, with 22 bases between. This CDR3 is built from 14 residues. The CDR3 nucleotides read TGTGCCCCTAAAATACAGGGAAATCGAACACCCCTCCACTTT. The encoded protein is CAPKIQGNRTPLHF.

The sample holds many counts of this clonotype. This chain joins TRBV9 and TRBJ1-2; D gene uncertain. V was clipped by 0 bases and J by 4 bases, with 10 bases between them. This CDR3 is built from 14 residues. Germline V gene sequence: CDR1 SGDLS, CDR2 YYNGEE. In nucleotides, the CDR3 is TGTGCCAGCAGCGTAGGTGACTCGCTCTATGGCTACACCTTC. Its protein product is CASSVGDSLYGYTF.

V and J are TRBV7-2 and TRBJ2-7, with 13 bases fitting TRBD2. Germline CDR1 reads SGHTA; CDR2 reads FQGNSA. The CDR3 sequence is 14 residues long. V gave up 1 base and J gave up 8 bases; unmatched junction bases: 2. DNA for the CDR3: TGTGCCAGCAGCTTAGGGACTAGCGGGAGCCAGCAGTACTTC. This translates into CASSLGTSGSQQYF.

This sequence joins TRBV13 and TRBJ2-2; 9 bases line up with TRBD1. The length of the CDR3 is 16 residues. With 2 bases clipped from V and 2 bases from J, the junction kept 3 bases outside the gene matches. Per germline, CDR1 PRHDT and CDR2 FYEKMQ (reference sequence). The CDR3 nucleotides are TGTGCCAGCAGCTTAAACAGGGGGCGAAACACCGGGGAGCTGTTTTTT. This codes for CASSLNRGRNTGELFF.

The chain joins TRBV2 to TRBJ1-1; no clear D. Germline CDR1 SNHLY, CDR2 FYNNEI. The V and J ends lost 1 base and 4 bases respectively, with 16 bases between them. The CDR3 is made up of 16 amino acids. CDR3 residues: CASSEVGIRTTTEAFF. CDR3 DNA sequence: TGTGCCAGCAGTGAAGTTGGCATTCGGACTACCACTGAAGCTTTCTTT.

The genes are TRBV6-1 and TRBJ1-2; the match to TRBD1 covers 7 bases. V trimming: 10 bases; J trimming: 8 bases; junction bases outside the gene matches: 7. This CDR3 contains 11 residues. Per germline, CDR1 MNHNS and CDR2 SASEGT. The CDR3 loop is CAIKKQGGYTF. CDR3 bases: TGTGCCATCAAGAAACAGGGGGGCTACACCTTC.

This clonotype was detected a few times. Written as DNA, the CDR3 is TGTGCCAGCAGCTTACGACTAGCGGGAGGGCCATTTGTCTCTGGGGCCAACGTCCTGACTTTC. Its protein product is CASSLRLAGGPFVSGANVLTF. This chain links TRBV11-3 with TRBJ2-6, with TRBD2 identical over 14 bases. Losses at the gene ends were 2 bases for V and 0 bases for J; bases not matched to a gene: 9. The CDR3 covers 21 residues. Germline CDR1 and CDR2: SGHNT and YENEEA.

This clonotype was seen repeatedly, ten times or more. This chain connects TRBV19 to TRBJ1-2; D gene uncertain. Germline lookup yields CDR1 LNHDA and CDR2 SQIVND (reference sequence). V was cut by 7 bases and J by 8 bases, with 14 bases left in between. This CDR3 spans 12 amino acids. The CDR3 region has the DNA TGTGCCAGTACCGGCGCCGACCCGGGCTACACCTTC. Its translation: CASTGADPGYTF. Filled out from reference TRBV19 and TRBJ1-2, the complete variable domain reads DGGITQSPKYLFRKEGQNVTLSCEQNLNHDAMYWYRQDPGQGLRLIYYSQIVNDFQKGDIAEGYSVSREKKESFPLTVTSAQKNPTAFYLCASTGADPGYTFGSGTRLTVV.

The chain recombines TRBV18 with TRBJ1-1; D is unresolved. Germline V gives CDR1 KGHSH, CDR2 LQKENI. The CDR3 extends over 17 amino acids. Between the trimmed V and J ends, which lost 1 base and 3 bases, there was a span of 18 bases. The CDR3 sequence is CASSPRSELDPDTEAFF. The DNA for the CDR3 is TGTGCCAGCTCACCACGGTCAGAGCTAGACCCAGACACTGAAGCTTTCTTT.

This CDR3 reads CATHLTGGTGELFF. In nucleotides, the CDR3 is TGTGCCACCCACCTGACAGGGGGCACCGGGGAGCTGTTTTTT. J is TRBJ2-2 and V is TRBV10-3, with TRBD1 matching over 9 bases. The germline V gene has CDR1 ENHRY and CDR2 SYGVKD. This CDR3 comprises 14 residues. V lost 10 bases to trimming and J lost 4 bases; unmatched junction nucleotides: 7.

With respect to this clonotype: A much larger clone is a single base away; this may be a read error. Since no conserved phenylalanine or tryptophan closes the CDR3, a read error is the likely cause. The chain couples TRBV12-3 or TRBV12-4 to TRBJ2-5; TRBD2 agrees at 8 bases. The trim removed 1 base at V and 3 bases at J, leaving 7 bases unmatched. This CDR3 region has 16 residues. The CDR3 sequence: CASSLGSAGGEETQYY. The CDR3 DNA reads TGTGCCAGCAGTTTAGGATCCGCCGGGGGGGAAGAGACCCAGTACTAC.

V and J are TRBV12-3 or TRBV12-4 and TRBJ1-1; TRBD1 is a possible D gene (6 bases). Trimming left V 3 bases short and J 6 bases short, with 14 bases between. CDR3 length equals 14 residues. The CDR3 is CASSFEQGPAEAFF. The CDR3 coding sequence is TGTGCCAGCAGTTTTGAACAGGGTCCGGCTGAAGCTTTCTTT.

This clonotype was seen ten or more times. The genes are TRBV2 and TRBJ2-7; a weak D match, TRBD2 (5 bases). Trimming removed 0 bases from V and 5 bases from J, with 11 bases in between. From germline, CDR1 is SNHLY and CDR2 FYNNEI. This CDR3 region has 14 residues. CDR3 region: CASSEALRGNEQYF. CDR3 nucleotide sequence: TGTGCCAGCAGTGAAGCGCTTCGGGGTAACGAGCAGTACTTC.

This clonotype was counted once. This rearrangement joins TRBV7-8 to TRBJ2-7, with D possibly being TRBD1 or TRBD2 (5 bases each). The CDR3 covers 14 residues. In germline, CDR1 is SGHVS, CDR2 FQNEAQ. The V gene lost 5 bases and the J gene lost 3 bases, with 14 bases spanning the gap. CDR3: CASSRGPGNYEQYF. The DNA of the CDR3 is TGTGCCAGCAGCCGCGGGCCAGGGAACTACGAGCAGTACTTC. The variable domain in full, with the rest retrieved from reference TRBV7-8 and TRBJ2-7, is GAGVSQSPRYKVAKRGQDVALRCDPISGHVSLFWYQQALGQGPEFLTYFQNEAQLDKSGLPSDRFFAERPEGSVSTLKIQRTQQEDSAVYLCASSRGPGNYEQYFGPGTRLTVT.

The genes are TRBV20-1 and TRBJ2-5, with 7 nucleotides matching TRBD2. The CDR3 runs to 14 residues. Germline CDR1 DFQATT, CDR2 SNEGSKA (reference sequence). Unmatched junction bases numbered 5, after V lost 2 bases and J lost 2 bases. The CDR3 protein is CSARSASGQETQYF. CDR3 bases: TGCAGTGCTAGATCCGCTAGCGGTCAAGAGACCCAGTACTTC.

This clonotype turned up a few times. V usage is TRBV13 and J usage is TRBJ2-2; D not certain. With 2 bases removed from V and 5 bases from J, the gap between germline ends came to 12 bases. There are 15 residues in the CDR3. The germline gives CDR1 PRHDT, CDR2 FYEKMQ (reference sequence). The CDR3 sequence is CASSLKGYRTGELFF. CDR3 in DNA: TGTGCCAGCAGCTTAAAGGGCTACCGGACCGGGGAGCTGTTTTTT.

V gene TRBV6-1 combines with J gene TRBJ2-7, with TRBD2 matching over 10 bases. The V gene's germline CDR1 is MNHNS and CDR2 SASEGT. V gave up 5 bases and J gave up 9 bases; unmatched junction bases: 4. This CDR3 is built from 12 residues. CDR3 sequence: CASSPPSGGQYF. The DNA for the CDR3 is TGTGCCAGCAGTCCTCCTAGCGGGGGGCAGTACTTC.

The chain employs TRBV20-1 and TRBJ1-2; D might be TRBD1 (5 bases). Trimming stripped 1 base from V and 0 bases from J, with 12 bases between. Germline V lookup: CDR1 DFQATT, CDR2 SNEGSKA (reference sequence). The CDR3 consists of 15 residues. The CDR3 sequence: CSARVSGQTNYGYTF. Here the CDR3 DNA reads TGCAGTGCTAGAGTATCAGGGCAAACTAACTATGGCTACACCTTC.

This clonotype was counted ten times or more. The chain has TRBV29-1 and TRBJ1-5, with D maybe TRBD1 (5 bases). This CDR3 region has 13 residues. Germline V CDR1 and CDR2: SQVTM, ANQGSEA. Trimming cost V 4 bases and J 5 bases, with 12 bases left between them. CDR3 bases: TGCAGCGTTGCGGCTCAGGGCGATCAGCCCCAGCATTTT. This codes for CSVAAQGDQPQHF. Full variable domain (rest looked up from reference TRBV29-1 and TRBJ1-5): SAVISQKPSRDICQRGTSLTIQCQVDSQVTMMFWYRQQPGQSLTLIATANQGSEATYESGFVIDKFPISRPNLTFSTLTVSNMSPEDSSIYLCSVAAQGDQPQHFGDGTRLSIL.

Ten or more counts support this clonotype. V is TRBV20-1 and J is TRBJ1-5; D is perhaps TRBD1 (5 bases). Looked up from germline, CDR1 is DFQATT and CDR2 is SNEGSKA (reference sequence). V was shortened by 3 bases and J by 4 bases, with 16 bases between the two germline ends. The CDR3 consists of 15 residues. The CDR3 coding sequence is TGCAGTGCTAGGCGGGGGTCCTCCCGTAATCAGCCCCAGCATTTT. It translates to CSARRGSSRNQPQHF.